The subject of this entry is one T cell receptor (beta chain). Sequencing was performed with immunoSEQ multiplex PCR; in TCRdb, only in-frame clones are kept and a portion is missing. The sample lists 350,000 or so clones, about four fifths occurring once. The CDR3 sequence is 14 residues long. CDR1 and CDR2 (germline): KGHSH, LQKENI. Trimming cost V 3 bases and J 7 bases; bases outside gene matches: 7. These data belong to a study of blood T cell repertoires in COVID-19. The rearrangement links TRBV18 to TRBJ1-2; 8 nucleotides match TRBD1. This receptor was obtained from a man aged 25-45 years with active or convalescent COVID-19. Sequencing was carried out using peripheral blood. The CDR3 nucleotides are TGTGCCAGCTCACCTCAGGCAGGGGGCTCTGGCTACACCTTC. It is translated as CASSPQAGGSGYTF.